This section outlines one T cell receptor (beta chain) sequence together with its context. The data were obtained in a study of cytomegalovirus exposure and HLA in healthy donors. The PCR made use of 60 Vbeta and 13 Jbeta primers. Libraries were prepared by immunoSEQ multiplex PCR; TCRdb keeps only in-frame clonotypes and omits some of them. The sample records tens of thousands of clones, around four fifths being singletons. CDR3 length: 14 amino acids. The germline gives CDR1 SQVTM, CDR2 ANQGSEA. The chain employs TRBV29-1 and TRBJ1-1; D perhaps matches TRBD1 (5 bases). The TCR sequence derives from a man aged 30-40 years in good health and CMV-seronegative. The specimen was PBMCs. CDR3 region: CSAIGSGLNTEAFF. The CDR3 DNA is TGCAGTGCAATCGGGTCAGGGTTGAACACTGAAGCTTTCTTT.